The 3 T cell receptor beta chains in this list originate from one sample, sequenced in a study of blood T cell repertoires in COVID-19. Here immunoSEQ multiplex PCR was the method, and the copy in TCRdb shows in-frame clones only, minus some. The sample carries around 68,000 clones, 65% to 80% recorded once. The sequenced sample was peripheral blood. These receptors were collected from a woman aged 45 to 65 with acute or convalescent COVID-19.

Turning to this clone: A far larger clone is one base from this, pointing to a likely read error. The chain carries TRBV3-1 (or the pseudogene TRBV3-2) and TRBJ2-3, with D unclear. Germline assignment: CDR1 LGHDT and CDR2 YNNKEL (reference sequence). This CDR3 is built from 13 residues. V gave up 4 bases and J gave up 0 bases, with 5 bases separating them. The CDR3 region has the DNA TGTGCCAGCAGCCCAACTAGCACAGATACGCAGTATTTT. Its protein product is CASSPTSTDTQYF.

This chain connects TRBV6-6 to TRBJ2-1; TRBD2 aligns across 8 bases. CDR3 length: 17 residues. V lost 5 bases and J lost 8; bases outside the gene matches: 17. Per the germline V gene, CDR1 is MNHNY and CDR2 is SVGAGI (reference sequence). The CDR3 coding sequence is TGTGCCAGCAGTCCAGGAACCGGGAGGGCCTCCGGGGATGAGCAGTTCTTC. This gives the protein CASSPGTGRASGDEQFF.

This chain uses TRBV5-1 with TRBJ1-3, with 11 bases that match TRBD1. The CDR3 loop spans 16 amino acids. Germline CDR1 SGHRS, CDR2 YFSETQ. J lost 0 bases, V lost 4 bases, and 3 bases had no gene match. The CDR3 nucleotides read TGCGCCAGCAGCAAGGGACAGGGGGACTCTGGAAACACCATATATTTT. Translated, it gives CASSKGQGDSGNTIYF. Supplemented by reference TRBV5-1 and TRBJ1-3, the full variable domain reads KAGVTQTPRYLIKTRGQQVTLSCSPISGHRSVSWYQQTPGQGLQFLFEYFSETQRNKGNFPGRFSGRQFSNSRSEMNVSTLELGDSALYLCASSKGQGDSGNTIYFGEGSWLTVV.